This TCR beta chain was found in a study of T cell repertoires in cytomegalovirus infection (dated by TCRdb to about 2019). About the investigation overall: Donor HLA type was relevant to the analysis, as public TCR beta signatures indicated carriage of CMV infection together with the matching HLA type.

Paper-wide results and their limitations: The ex vivo response was dominated by HLA-C-restricted CMV-specific TCR beta clonotypes, which also provided the single most frequent clonotype in two of eight donors. Carriers of CMV infection plus the relevant HLA type were discriminated by the cumulative frequency of public TCR beta family members in the study cohort and in an independent roughly 340-donor cohort.

The CDR3 spans 13 residues, from the cysteine through the phenylalanine. The DNA shown is the 39-base CDR3, in frame from base 1. Trimming removed 0 bases from V and 6 bases from J, leaving 8 bases between the germline ends. The germline V gene sets CDR1 to SGHVS and CDR2 to FQNEAQ. Sequencing used an Illumina HiSeq 1500. TCRdb's own reprocessing of the public reads used fastp at Q25 and MiXCR and kept productive beta chains. A single entry per CDR3 protein holds the most common genes and DNA from its merged rows. This sample lists about 360,000 distinct CDR3 sequences; roughly 18% were detected once. In total, the top ten clones hold around 8.6% of the sample. The table lists this clonotype with many counts. No cognate antigen has been identified for it. No base quality information exists; no much larger clone differs at one position.

The chain is encoded by TRBV7-8 joined to TRBJ1-2, with no D gene named confidently. Material: PBMCs. The origin of this receptor is a human donor in good health (CMV status not recorded). Some clones in this sample may be carry-over from other donors' samples. The CDR3: CASSLAGLDGYTF. The DNA is TGTGCCAGCAGCTTAGCAGGTCTCGATGGCTACACCTTC.